The entry below gives a single T cell receptor beta chain sequence along with its context. The sample comes from a study of blood T cell repertoires in COVID-19. Study in general: The samples span acute and convalescent COVID-19 from the United States, Italy and Spain. T cells, B-cell-depleted T cells, or PBMCs supplied cDNA or gDNA.

As handled by the study authors: Scientists estimated how many nucleated cells there were by amplifying reference gene primers. The repertoire was sequenced with immunoSEQ multiplex PCR; TCRdb's copy has only in-frame clones and lacks some. V and J calls and clone size are those listed in that table; D and trimming were worked out from the DNA. Of 50,000 to 60,000 clones in the sample, about nine tenths were seen once. With 2 bases removed from V and 5 bases from J, the gap between germline ends came to 7 bases. Looked up from germline, CDR1 is SNHLY and CDR2 is FYNNEI. This CDR3 is built from 13 residues.

The chain has TRBV2 and TRBJ1-5; no definite D call. The clonotype originates from a middle-aged man with acute or convalescent COVID-19. The source material was peripheral blood. The DNA of the CDR3 is TGTGCCAGCAGTGAACGCAGCGATCAGCCCCAGCATTTT. It codes for CASSERSDQPQHF.